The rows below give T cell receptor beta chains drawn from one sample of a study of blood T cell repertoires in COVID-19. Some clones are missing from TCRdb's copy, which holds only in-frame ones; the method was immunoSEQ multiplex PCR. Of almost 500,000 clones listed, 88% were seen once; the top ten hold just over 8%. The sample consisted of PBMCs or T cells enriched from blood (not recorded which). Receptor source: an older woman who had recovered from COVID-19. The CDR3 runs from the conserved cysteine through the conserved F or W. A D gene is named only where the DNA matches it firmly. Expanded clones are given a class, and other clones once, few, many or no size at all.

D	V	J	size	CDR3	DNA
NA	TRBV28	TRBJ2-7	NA	CASRGQSPGDYEQYF	TGTGCCAGCAGGGGGCAAAGTCCCGGAGACTACGAGCAGTACTTC
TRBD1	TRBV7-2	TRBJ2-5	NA	CASSLASVRGETQYF	TGTGCCAGCAGCTTAGCGTCGGTCAGGGGGGAGACCCAGTACTTC
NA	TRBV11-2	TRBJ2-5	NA	CASSLDLWRRETQYF	TGTGCCAGCAGCTTAGATTTGTGGAGGAGGGAGACCCAGTACTTC
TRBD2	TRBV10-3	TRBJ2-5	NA	CAISGGGPGETQYF	TGTGCCATCAGTGGGGGGGGACCCGGGGAGACCCAGTACTTC
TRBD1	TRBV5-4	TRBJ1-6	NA	CASSLRTGFSSYNSPLHF	TGTGCCAGCAGCTTACGGACAGGGTTTAGCTCCTATAATTCACCCCTCCACTTT
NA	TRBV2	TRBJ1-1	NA	CASNRGAEAFF	TGTGCCTCAAACCGGGGAGCTGAAGCTTTCTTT
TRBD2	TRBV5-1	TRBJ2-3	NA	CASSPSGAGSDTQYF	TGCGCCAGCAGCCCGAGCGGGGCGGGCTCAGATACGCAGTATTTT
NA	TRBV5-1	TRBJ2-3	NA	CASSLTAGADTQYF	TGCGCCAGCAGCTTGACGGCGGGGGCGGATACGCAGTATTTT
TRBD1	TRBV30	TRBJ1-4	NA	CAWSRDRGEKLFF	TGTGCCTGGAGCAGGGACAGGGGTGAAAAACTGTTTTTT
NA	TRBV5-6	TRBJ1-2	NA	CASTGSDYGYTF	TGTGCCAGCACAGGGTCTGACTATGGCTACACCTTC
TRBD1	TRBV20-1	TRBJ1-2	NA	CSASYRTGDHGYTF	TGCAGTGCGAGTTATAGGACAGGGGACCATGGCTACACCTTC
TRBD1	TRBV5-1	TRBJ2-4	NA	CASSLQGPPNIQYF	TGCGCCAGCAGCTTACAGGGGCCCCCAAACATTCAGTACTTC
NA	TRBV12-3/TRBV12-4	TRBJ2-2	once	CASRTGDTGELFF	TGTGCCAGCAGGACCGGGGACACCGGGGAGCTGTTTTTT
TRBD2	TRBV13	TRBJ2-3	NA	CASSFAGESTDTQYF	TGTGCCAGCAGCTTTGCGGGGGAAAGCACAGATACGCAGTATTTT
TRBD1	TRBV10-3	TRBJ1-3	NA	CAISEQQGSGNTIYF	TGTGCCATCAGTGAGCAACAGGGGTCCGGAAACACCATATATTTT
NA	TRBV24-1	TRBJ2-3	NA	CATSDFRRGGASDTQYF	TGTGCCACCAGTGATTTCCGCCGTGGTGGGGCATCAGATACGCAGTATTTT
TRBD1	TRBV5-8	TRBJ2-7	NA	CASSYRVTGWNYEQYF	TGTGCCAGCAGCTACCGGGTGACAGGGTGGAACTACGAGCAGTACTTC
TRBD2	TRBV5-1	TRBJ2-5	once	CASSFTSGGTAQYF	TGCGCCAGCAGCTTTACTAGCGGGGGGACCGCCCAGTACTTC
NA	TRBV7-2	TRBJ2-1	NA	CASNPTRGVWQFF	TGTGCCAGCAACCCCACCAGGGGGGTTTGGCAGTTCTTC
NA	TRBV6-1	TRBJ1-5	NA	CASSELGDWNQPQHF	TGTGCCAGCAGTGAGTTGGGAGATTGGAATCAGCCCCAGCATTTT
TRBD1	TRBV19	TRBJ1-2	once	CASMSPGTGAGYTF	TGTGCCAGTATGAGCCCCGGGACAGGGGCTGGCTACACCTTC
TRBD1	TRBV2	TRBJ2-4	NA	CASSRDRSAKNIQYF	TGTGCCAGCAGCAGGGACAGGAGTGCCAAAAACATTCAGTACTTC
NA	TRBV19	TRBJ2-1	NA	CASSAHLEGGSNEQFF	TGTGCCAGTAGTGCCCATCTTGAAGGAGGGTCCAATGAGCAGTTCTTC
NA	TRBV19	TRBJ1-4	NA	CASSMGSSNEKLFF	TGTGCCAGTAGTATGGGCAGCTCTAATGAAAAACTGTTTTTT
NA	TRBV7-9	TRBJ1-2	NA	CASSLGPVGYTF	TGTGCCAGCAGCTTAGGGCCTGTCGGCTACACCTTC
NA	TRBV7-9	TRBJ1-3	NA	CASSLDPRQGRNTIYF	TGTGCCAGCAGCTTAGACCCGCGGCAGGGCAGAAACACCATATATTTT
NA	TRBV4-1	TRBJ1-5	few	CASSQGLTGWDSNQPQHF	TGCGCCAGCAGCCAAGGTCTCACAGGTTGGGATAGCAATCAGCCCCAGCATTTT
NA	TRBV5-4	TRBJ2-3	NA	CASSLGRVADTQYF	TGTGCCAGCAGCTTGGGGAGGGTCGCAGATACGCAGTATTTT
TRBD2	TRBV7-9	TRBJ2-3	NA	CASSSGLAGGIDTQYF	TGTGCCAGCAGCTCAGGACTAGCGGGGGGGATAGATACGCAGTATTTT
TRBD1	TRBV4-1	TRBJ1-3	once	CASSLFDRGRNTIYF	TGCGCCAGCAGCCTTTTCGACAGGGGTAGGAACACCATATATTTT
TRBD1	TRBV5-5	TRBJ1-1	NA	CASRAGTGSSNTEAFF	TGTGCCAGCAGGGCGGGGACAGGGAGTTCGAACACTGAAGCTTTCTTT
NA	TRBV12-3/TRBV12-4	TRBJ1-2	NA	CASSFQNYGYTF	TGTGCCAGCAGTTTTCAGAACTATGGCTACACCTTC
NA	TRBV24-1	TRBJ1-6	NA	CATGGGSYNSPLHF	TGTGCCACCGGGGGGGGCTCCTATAATTCACCCCTCCACTTT
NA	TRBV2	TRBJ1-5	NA	CASRADTPTTAQHF	TGTGCCAGCAGGGCGGACACCCCTACAACGGCCCAGCATTTT
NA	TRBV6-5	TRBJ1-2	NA	CASSPVQANYGYTF	TGTGCCAGCAGTCCGGTTCAGGCGAACTATGGCTACACCTTC
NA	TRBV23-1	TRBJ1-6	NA	CASILRDLNSPLHF	TGCGCCAGCATCCTCCGGGACTTGAATTCACCCCTCCACTTT
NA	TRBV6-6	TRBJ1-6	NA	CASSSTPQGNSPLHF	TGTGCCAGCAGTAGCACCCCACAGGGTAATTCACCCCTCCACTTT
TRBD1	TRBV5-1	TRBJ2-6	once	CASSSTGGAGANVLTF	TGCGCCAGCAGCTCGACAGGGGGCGCTGGGGCCAACGTCCTGACTTTC
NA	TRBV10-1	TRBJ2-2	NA	CASSQDRSLSNTGELFF	TGCGCCAGCAGTCAAGACAGGTCACTTTCGAACACCGGGGAGCTGTTTTTT
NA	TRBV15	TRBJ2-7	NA	CATSRDVGLGGYEQYF	TGTGCCACCAGCAGAGATGTCGGACTAGGGGGCTACGAGCAGTACTTC
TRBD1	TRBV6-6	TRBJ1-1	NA	CASSPPSAGTGNTEAFF	TGTGCCAGCAGTCCACCAAGTGCCGGGACAGGGAACACTGAAGCTTTCTTT
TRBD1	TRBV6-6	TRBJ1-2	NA	CASSPGQGSPNYGYTF	TGTGCCAGCAGCCCCGGACAGGGGTCTCCTAACTATGGCTACACCTTC
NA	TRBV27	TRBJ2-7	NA	CASSLQGLLWYF	TGTGCCAGCAGCCTGCAGGGGTTATTATGGTACTTC
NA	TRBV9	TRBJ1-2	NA	CASSVVEEIYGYTF	TGTGCCAGCAGCGTAGTTGAGGAAATCTATGGCTACACCTTC
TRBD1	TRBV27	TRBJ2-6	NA	CASRPTGVGANVLTF	TGTGCCAGCAGACCGACAGGGGTGGGGGCCAACGTCCTGACTTTC
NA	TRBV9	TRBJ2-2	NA	CASSKSLTAGHTGELFF	TGTGCCAGCAGCAAATCCTTAACTGCAGGGCACACCGGGGAGCTGTTTTTT
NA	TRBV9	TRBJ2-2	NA	CASSVGGANTGELFF	TGTGCCAGCAGCGTAGGGGGGGCGAACACCGGGGAGCTGTTTTTT
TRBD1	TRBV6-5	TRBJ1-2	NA	CASSYTGTGGGYTF	TGTGCCAGCAGTTACACCGGGACAGGTGGTGGCTACACCTTC
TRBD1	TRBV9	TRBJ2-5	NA	CASSGAGTGTLETQYF	TGTGCCAGCAGCGGCGCCGGGACAGGGACGTTGGAGACCCAGTACTTC
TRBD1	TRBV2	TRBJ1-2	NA	CASTRTGTNYGYTF	TGTGCCAGCACCAGGACAGGGACCAACTATGGCTACACCTTC
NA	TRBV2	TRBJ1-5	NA	CASSQQGHYSNQPQHF	TGTGCCAGCAGTCAGCAGGGGCACTATAGCAATCAGCCCCAGCATTTT
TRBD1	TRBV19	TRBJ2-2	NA	CASSIVTGANTGELFF	TGTGCCAGTAGTATCGTGACAGGGGCGAACACCGGGGAGCTGTTTTTT